This T cell receptor beta chain derives from a study of cytomegalovirus exposure and HLA in healthy donors. Study at large: Most genotyped donors, 81% of more than 300, had Caucasian-associated genetic ancestry. Regarding the study as a whole: In an earlier analysis, in 540 or so donors, most V segments appeared productive either ~90% or ~30% of the time. Most TCR sequences showed up rarely, but some public TCRs showed up in many donors. Common viral pathogens seemed to be connected with several of the most significant clusters, according to a later analysis.

As for this clone: Its cognate antigen is unknown.

PCR involved 60 Vbeta and 13 Jbeta primers. The repertoire was sequenced with immunoSEQ multiplex PCR; TCRdb's copy has only in-frame clones and lacks some. Counted here are almost 200,000 clones, around three quarters occurring once; the ten biggest clones make up about 1.9%. V was clipped by 2 bases and J by 2 bases, with 10 bases between them. The CDR3 sequence is 14 residues long. Germline CDR1 reads SGHRS; CDR2 reads YFSETQ. The chain recombines TRBV5-1 with TRBJ1-1; D is possibly TRBD1 (5 bases). Sequencing input: PBMCs. This clonotype was obtained from a young man in good health and CMV-seronegative. Here the CDR3 reads CASSFRGINTEAFF. Here the CDR3 DNA reads TGCGCCAGCAGCTTCCGGGGGATCAACACTGAAGCTTTCTTT.